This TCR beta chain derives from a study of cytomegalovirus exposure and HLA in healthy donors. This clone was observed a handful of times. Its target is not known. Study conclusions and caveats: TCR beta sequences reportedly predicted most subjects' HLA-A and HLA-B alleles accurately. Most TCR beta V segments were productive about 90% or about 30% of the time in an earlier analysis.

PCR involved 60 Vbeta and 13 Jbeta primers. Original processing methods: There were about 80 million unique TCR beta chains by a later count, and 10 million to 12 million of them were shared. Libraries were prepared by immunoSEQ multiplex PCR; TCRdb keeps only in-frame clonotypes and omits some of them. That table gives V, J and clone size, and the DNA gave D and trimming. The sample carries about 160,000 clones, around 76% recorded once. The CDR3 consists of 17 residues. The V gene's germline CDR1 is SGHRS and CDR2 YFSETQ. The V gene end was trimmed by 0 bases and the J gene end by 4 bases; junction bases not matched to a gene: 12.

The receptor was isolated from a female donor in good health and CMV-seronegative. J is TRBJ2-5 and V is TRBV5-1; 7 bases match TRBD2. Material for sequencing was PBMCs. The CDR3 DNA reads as TGCGCCAGCAGCTTGGCGGGGGGTCTCCTTGGGAGAGAGACCCAGTACTTC. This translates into CASSLAGGLLGRETQYF.